This paragraph reports one T cell receptor (beta chain). No antigen is known for it. This record comes from a study of identifying expanded T cells in peripheral blood. Findings and limits, study-wide: Across healthy donors, higher total template counts meant significantly greater approximately 2-week count variance.

No infections or other immune events were documented during collection. The ends were cut back, 4 bases at V and 7 bases at J, with 16 bases in the middle. The germline V gene has CDR1 SGHAT and CDR2 FQNNGV. This CDR3 is built from 14 residues. Profiling relied on immunoSEQ multiplex PCR, and the TCRdb table lists in-frame clones only, not all of them. The sample has approximately 57,000 clones, approximately 90% seen once. The rearrangement joins TRBV11-2 to TRBJ2-5, with D maybe TRBD1 (5 bases). The sequenced sample consisted of blood. The sequence was obtained from a person aged 18 to 75 in good health. CDR3 loop: CASSSRALLGTQYF. CDR3 nucleotide sequence: TGTGCCAGCAGCTCCAGGGCCCTACTGGGGACCCAGTACTTC.